The TCR beta chain described here comes from a study of T cells in Graves' hyperthyroidism and ophthalmopathy. Researchers took RNA transcripts and amplified the TCR beta CDR3 regions from them. HTBI primers drove first-round RT-PCR of the TCR CDR3. Via MiXCR, TCRdb re-called the multiplex PCR reads, giving one row per CDR3 protein. The sample contains 700,000 to 950,000 distinct CDR3 sequences, 35% of which appear only once. Clinical symptoms, serum thyroxine, TRAb, thyroid ultrasound and orbital computed tomography informed diagnoses. PBMCs were derived from around 10 ml fresh peripheral blood. Overall study findings and caveats: Within blood appeared most thyroid clonotypes that had expanded above 0.001.

This clonotype was recorded at least ten times. What it recognizes is unknown. There are 14 residues in the CDR3. Trimming left V 8 bases short and J 1 base short, with 11 bases between. Germline values: CDR1 SNHLY, CDR2 FYNNEI. The sequence derives from a woman aged 40 to 50 with Graves' hyperthyroidism. Input material: blood. The chain combines TRBV2 with TRBJ2-2, with TRBD2 as a possible D gene (6 bases). The CDR3 coding sequence is TGTGCCAGCGTGAAGGGACTGAACACCGGGGAGCTGTTTTTT. It translates to CASVKGLNTGELFF. Variable domain in full (rest from reference TRBV2 and TRBJ2-2): EPEVTQTPSHQVTQMGQEVILRCVPISNHLYFYWYRQILGQKVEFLVSFYNNEISEKSEIFDDQFSVERPDGSNFTLKIRSTKLEDSAMYFCASVKGLNTGELFFGEGSRLTVL.